This T cell receptor (beta chain) was recorded in a study of blood T cell repertoires in COVID-19. Germline loops: CDR1 LGHNT, CDR2 FRNRAP. V shed 0 bases and J 7 bases; nucleotides not matched to a gene: 14. This CDR3 comprises 18 residues. Sequencing used immunoSEQ multiplex PCR; TCRdb keeps in-frame clones, though not all of them. Of approximately 350,000 clones in the sample, 91% were seen once. The TCR was taken from a woman under 30 who had recovered from COVID-19. The V gene is TRBV12-5, the J gene TRBJ2-2; 7 positions agree with TRBD2. Sequencing input: peripheral blood. This CDR3 reads CASGLVRASGQAHGELFF. CDR3 sequence (DNA): TGTGCTAGTGGTTTGGTTCGGGCTAGCGGTCAGGCTCACGGGGAGCTGTTTTTT.